Shown below are 21 T cell receptor beta chains from a single sample sequenced in a study of T cells in women clearing cervical HPV infection. Repertoires were generated with immunoSEQ multiplex PCR, while TCRdb's copy carries only in-frame clones and drops some. Here the sample table reports about 46,000 clones. The sample was blood buffy coat. The receptors were gathered from a woman aged 18 to 75 with a cervical HPV16 infection that either progressed to CIN3+ or cleared (not recorded which).

Concerning this clone itself: Read sequence stops 3 residues before the CDR3 end, and the germline J gene provides the missing end. The chain uses TRBV13 and TRBJ2-5, with D perhaps matching TRBD1 (6 bases). The CDR3 runs to 13 residues. V lost 6 bases to trimming and J lost 4 bases, with 12 bases between them. CDR1 is PRHDT and CDR2 is FYEKMQ in the germline V gene (reference sequence). The sequenced part of the CDR3 DNA is TGTGCCAGCAGACAACAGGGAGCAGAGACC. Its translation: CASRQQGAET. The entire CDR3 protein is CASRQQGAETQYF.

To note about this clone: The sequenced fragment ends 3 residues before the CDR3 boundary, so the rest is inferred from the germline J gene. The chain joins TRBV2 to TRBJ2-1, with 8 nucleotides matching TRBD1. Germline loops: CDR1 SNHLY, CDR2 FYNNEI. V was pared by 4 bases and J by 0 bases, with 5 bases of the junction left unmatched. The CDR3 contains 16 residues. The sequenced CDR3 bases are TGTGCCAGCAGTGGGGGACAGGAGCCCTCCTACAATGAG. Encoded protein: CASSGGQEPSYNE. The entire CDR3 is CASSGGQEPSYNEQFF.

With respect to this clone: Read data end 3 residues before the CDR3 end; the end is taken from the germline J gene. The chain uses TRBV7-6 and TRBJ2-5, with 9 nucleotides matching TRBD2. CDR1 is SGHVS, CDR2 FNYEAQ, per germline. The CDR3 extends over 17 amino acids. Trimming cost V 4 bases and J 5 bases; bases outside gene matches: 14. CDR3 sequence: CASSSTPLSGSRETQYF. Partial CDR3 DNA: TGTGCCAGCAGCTCCACCCCACTTAGCGGGAGTAGGGAGACC.

Notes on this clone: The sequenced fragment ends 3 residues before the CDR3 boundary, so the rest is inferred from the germline J gene. The rearrangement links TRBV6-2 or TRBV6-3 to TRBJ1-5; D is possibly TRBD1 (6 bases). Looked up from germline, CDR1 is MNHEY and CDR2 is SVGEGT. The length of the CDR3 is 14 residues. With 7 bases removed from V and 4 bases from J, the gap between germline ends came to 14 bases. CDR3 in amino acids: CASMGRGLNQPQHF. The sequenced CDR3 bases are TGTGCCAGCATGGGCAGGGGATTGAATCAGCCC.

In the case of this clone: The read terminates 3 residues before the CDR3 end, so the remaining end is supplied by the germline J gene. This chain joins TRBV30 and TRBJ2-3, with 9 positions matching TRBD2. The V segment lost 1 base and the J segment 4 bases; nucleotides outside the gene matches: 3. The germline V gene has CDR1 GTSNPN and CDR2 SVGIG (reference sequence). The CDR3 is made up of 14 amino acids. CDR3 residues: CAWSGAGGADTQYF. The covered CDR3 bases are TGTGCCTGGAGTGGGGCGGGGGGGGCAGATACG.

Comment on this clone: The read ends 3 residues shy of where the CDR3 ends; the end is completed using the germline J gene. The chain links TRBV18 to TRBJ1-5; the D gene is possibly TRBD1 (6 bases). CDR3 length: 17 residues. Germline CDR1 reads KGHSH; CDR2 reads LQKENI. Trimming took off 1 base at V and 3 bases at J, with 16 bases between the two ends. The CDR3 here is CASSPRAGETNNQPQHF. The DNA read from the CDR3 is TGTGCCAGCTCACCACGGGCAGGGGAAACAAACAATCAGCCC. Combining the CDR3 with reference TRBV18 and TRBJ1-5 gives the whole variable domain NAGVMQNPRHLVRRRGQEARLRCSPMKGHSHVYWYRQLPEEGLKFMVYLQKENIIDESGMPKERFSAEFPKEGPSILRIQQVVRGDSAAYFCASSPRAGETNNQPQHFGDGTRLSIL.

Details on this clone: The read halts 3 residues ahead of the CDR3 end, with the missing end drawn from the germline J gene. The V and J genes are TRBV18 and TRBJ2-1; TRBD1 aligns across 7 bases. With V trimmed by 3 bases and J by 6 bases, 2 bases remained unmatched. Germline-derived CDR1 and CDR2 are KGHSH and LQKENI. The CDR3 runs 13 residues. The CDR3 sequence: CASSPDRSNEQFF. The CDR3 DNA, read in part, is TGTGCCAGCTCACCGGACAGGAGCAATGAG.

The sequenced CDR3 bases are TGCGCCAGCCGGGCTAACTATGGC. Encoded protein: CASRANYG. The entire CDR3 reads CASRANYGYTF. The chain has TRBV5-1 and TRBJ1-2; the D is unclear. The observed sequence ends 3 residues before the CDR3 terminus, with the missing tail filled in from the germline J gene. Trimming cost V 7 bases and J 0 bases, with 4 bases left between them. The CDR3 is 11 amino acids. Germline values: CDR1 SGHRS, CDR2 YFSETQ.

About this clone itself: Read coverage stops 3 residues before the CDR3 terminus; the germline J gene supplies the remainder. The V call is TRBV18, the J call TRBJ2-4, with D possibly being TRBD1 (6 bases). Germline CDR1 KGHSH, CDR2 LQKENI. Trimming shortened V by 5 bases and J by 0 bases, and 14 bases separated the two germline ends. The CDR3 loop spans 16 amino acids. CDR3: CASSATGTLAKNIQYF. CDR3 DNA (partial): TGTGCCAGCTCAGCTACAGGGACCCTAGCCAAAAACATT.

The sequenced CDR3 bases are TGCAGTGGAGGGAAAACGGGGGGCACAGATACG. Protein product: CSGGKTGGTDT. The entire CDR3 sequence reads CSGGKTGGTDTQYF. This chain links TRBV20-1 with TRBJ2-3, with D possibly matching TRBD2 (6 bases). The CDR3 goes on 3 residues after the read ends, and that part is filled in from the germline J gene. The CDR3 length is 14 residues. Trimming stripped 7 bases from V and 1 base from J, with 15 bases between. The germline V gene encodes CDR1 DFQATT and CDR2 SNEGSKA (reference sequence).

On this clone itself: The read terminates 3 residues before the CDR3 end, so the remaining end is supplied by the germline J gene. This chain joins TRBV28 and TRBJ1-2; 8 nucleotides align to TRBD1. In germline, CDR1 is MDHEN, CDR2 SYDVKM. This CDR3 is 14 amino acids long. V shed 11 bases and J 5 bases; nucleotides not matched to a gene: 13. The CDR3 is CAASVETGGYGYTF. The covered CDR3 bases are TGTGCCGCCAGCGTAGAAACAGGGGGATATGGC.

Of note for this clone: The sequenced fragment ends 3 residues before the CDR3 boundary, so the rest is inferred from the germline J gene. This chain joins TRBV7-9 and TRBJ2-6; 7 bases agree with TRBD1. The V and J ends lost 7 bases and 2 bases, in that order; junction bases with no gene match: 5. This CDR3 comprises 15 residues. Germline V CDR1 and CDR2: SEHNR, FQNEAQ (reference sequence). Incomplete CDR3 DNA: TGTGCCAGCACCCCCGACAGGGCTGGGGCCAACGTC. Protein: CASTPDRAGANV. The whole CDR3 is CASTPDRAGANVLTF.

Comment on this clone: The read falls 3 residues short of the CDR3 end, and the missing part is taken from the germline J gene. This chain connects TRBV14 to TRBJ2-1; the D gene is possibly TRBD2 (5 bases). Germline-derived CDR1 and CDR2 are SGHDN and FVKESK. V was clipped by 3 bases and J by 8 bases, with 20 bases between them. The CDR3 is 16 residues long. CDR3 region: CASSHKLVLASDEQFF. The CDR3 bases that were read are TGTGCCAGCAGCCATAAACTAGTTCTGGCTTCCGATGAG.

The CDR3 is CASSYSNYPTYEQYF. The covered CDR3 bases are TGTGCCAGCAGCTACTCGAACTATCCTACCTACGAG. V is TRBV5-4 and J is TRBJ2-7; D remains ambiguous. The read ends 3 residues before the CDR3 terminus; that terminus is restored from the germline J gene. The CDR3 length is 15 residues. The germline CDR1 and CDR2 sequences are SGHNT and YYREEE (reference sequence). Trimming stripped 3 bases from V and 2 bases from J, with 15 bases between.

Regarding this clone: The read is 3 residues too short to cover the CDR3 end, so that end is filled in from the germline J gene. J is TRBJ1-2 and V is TRBV7-2, with D tentatively TRBD1 (5 bases). Germline V gene sequence: CDR1 SGHTA, CDR2 FQGNSA. This CDR3 is 15 amino acids long. CDR3 sequence: CASSIMDGISGGYTF. The covered CDR3 bases are TGTGCCAGCAGCATAATGGACGGAATTTCAGGGGGC.

Concerning this clone itself: The read stops 3 residues short of the end of the CDR3; the missing end is completed from the germline J gene. The chain recombines TRBV5-1 with TRBJ2-2, with 8 bases matching TRBD1. Germline V gives CDR1 SGHRS, CDR2 YFSETQ. The CDR3 consists of 16 residues. The trim removed 0 bases at V and 4 bases at J, leaving 5 bases unmatched. The DNA read from the CDR3 is TGCGCCAGCAGCTTGGCCAGGCAGGGGGCCACCGGGGAG. It yields the protein CASSLARQGATGE. The whole CDR3 protein is CASSLARQGATGELFF. Full variable domain (remainder filled in from reference TRBV5-1 and TRBJ2-2): KAGVTQTPRYLIKTRGQQVTLSCSPISGHRSVSWYQQTPGQGLQFLFEYFSETQRNKGNFPGRFSGRQFSNSRSEMNVSTLELGDSALYLCASSLARQGATGELFFGEGSRLTVL.

Worth noting for this clone: The CDR3 goes on 3 residues after the read ends, and that part is filled in from the germline J gene. The chain recombines TRBV30 with TRBJ2-1; D might be TRBD1 (6 bases). V was cut by 4 bases and J by 6 bases, with 13 bases left in between. Germline values: CDR1 GTSNPN, CDR2 SVGIG (reference sequence). The CDR3 has 13 amino acids. CDR3 sequence: CAWKGTTLNEQFF. The DNA read from the CDR3 is TGTGCCTGGAAGGGGACAACCCTCAATGAG.

Of note for this clone: The read stops 3 residues short of the end of the CDR3; the missing end is completed from the germline J gene. The chain combines TRBV7-2 with TRBJ2-5; D might be TRBD2 (5 bases). The V and J ends lost 6 bases and 1 base respectively, with 9 bases between them. Germline V gene sequence: CDR1 SGHTA, CDR2 FQGNSA. This CDR3 has 13 amino acids. The sequenced CDR3 bases are TGTGCCAGCAGAAGAGGGCTCCAAGAGACC. This encodes CASRRGLQET. The full CDR3 sequence reads CASRRGLQETQYF.

Concerning this clone: The CDR3 end is not reached by the read, which stops 3 residues before it; the germline J gene fills it in. The chain joins TRBV30 to TRBJ2-7; TRBD2 might be the D (6 bases). V was shortened by 8 bases and J by 3 bases, with 20 bases between the two germline ends. CDR1 and CDR2 (germline): GTSNPN, SVGIG (reference sequence). This CDR3 has 14 residues. CDR3 bases read: TGTGCCGGGTCGGAGGGCAGCTCACTCTACGAG. Translating gives CAGSEGSSLYE. The full-length CDR3 reads as CAGSEGSSLYEQYF.

Notes on this clone: The read ends 3 residues before the CDR3 terminus; that terminus is restored from the germline J gene. The genes are TRBV10-3 and TRBJ1-2; 11 positions match TRBD1. The CDR3 sequence is 14 residues long. The junction had 3 bases not matched to a gene; V was cut back by 2 bases and J by 7 bases. Looked up from germline, CDR1 is ENHRY and CDR2 is SYGVKD. The CDR3 loop is CAISEGQGASGYTF. Partial CDR3 DNA: TGTGCCATCAGTGAGGGACAGGGGGCAAGTGGC.

The CDR3 region is CAWNILQDQPQHF. The part of the CDR3 DNA that was read is TGTGCCTGGAACATTCTCCAGGATCAGCCC. The rearrangement links TRBV30 to TRBJ1-5; D unclear. The observed sequence ends 3 residues before the CDR3 terminus, with the missing tail filled in from the germline J gene. The CDR3 length is 13 residues. The germline gives CDR1 GTSNPN, CDR2 SVGIG (reference sequence). Between the trimmed V and J ends, which lost 4 bases and 5 bases, there was a span of 12 bases.